This T cell receptor (beta chain) was sequenced during a study of vaccination effects on CD4 cells after COVID-19. At the level of the study: Vaccination of participants consisted of two doses of either the BNT162b2 or mRNA-1273 vaccine. Study results and limitations: Researchers report that only 1 of 255 vaccine-induced clones in healthy vaccinees cross-reacted with common cold coronaviruses. At late timepoints after vaccination, vaccine- and infection-induced clones shrank markedly.

Under the ViraFEST assay, PBMC were stimulated with viral peptide pools so that antigen-specific CD4+ T cells expanded. Sequencing was performed afterwards. The culture ran for about 11 days, and then CD4+ T cells were isolated. All vaccine recipients tested negative for nucleocapsid antibodies and had never contracted SARS-CoV-2 infection. A half-volume exchange with IL-2 medium occurred on days 3 and 7. For this clone: Its antigen is unknown.

Only in-frame clones appear in the TCRdb table, and some are missing; sequencing was by immunoSEQ multiplex PCR. The repertoire consists of over 60,000 clones, with 76% occurring once and the leading ten covering 2.5% to 3.5%. This CDR3 is 13 amino acids long. The V and J ends lost 1 base and 3 bases respectively, with 6 bases between them. The germline V gene encodes CDR1 KGHSH and CDR2 LQKENI. The sequencing used CD4+ T cells from PBMCs cultured with HCoV-NL63 spike peptides, collected before COVID-19 vaccination. The source of this sequence is a human donor who received a COVID-19 vaccine. The chain carries TRBV18 and TRBJ2-5; tentatively, D is TRBD2 (6 bases). CDR3 bases: TGTGCCAGCTCACCACGGAGGGAAGAGACCCAGTACTTC. Encoded protein: CASSPRREETQYF.